This is a list of T cell receptor beta chains from one sample in a study of vaccination effects on CD4 cells after COVID-19. Their antigens remain unidentified. TCRdb's table, derived via immunoSEQ multiplex PCR, lists solely in-frame clones and lacks some. The sample shows approximately 74,000 clones, roughly 74% of them seen only once. Source: CD4+ T cells from PBMCs cultured with HCoV-NL63 spike peptides, taken before COVID-19 vaccination. All receptors derive from a human donor who received a COVID-19 vaccine. The CDR3 runs from the conserved cysteine through the conserved F or W. The D gene is left open where the match is weak. Part of the rows lack a size; the others show once, few, many or a class for expanded clones.

cdr3_aa	cdr3_nt	v_call	j_call	clone_size	d_call
CASSIDRRGRDYGYTF	TGTGCCAGTAGTATAGATCGGCGGGGACGCGACTATGGCTACACCTTC	TRBV19	TRBJ1-2	.	.
CASSLTSGDADTQYF	TGTGCCAGCAGCCTGACTAGCGGGGACGCAGATACGCAGTATTTT	TRBV7-2	TRBJ2-3	.	TRBD2
CATSDSRNGIQYF	TGTGCCACCAGTGATTCTAGAAACGGCATTCAGTACTTC	TRBV24-1	TRBJ2-4	.	.
CASNRDRGSGELFF	TGTGCCAGTAACCGGGACAGGGGGAGCGGGGAGCTGTTTTTT	TRBV2	TRBJ2-2	.	TRBD1
CASSLLGQGAGEKLFF	TGTGCCAGCAGCTTATTAGGACAGGGGGCGGGTGAAAAACTGTTTTTT	TRBV7-8	TRBJ1-4	once	TRBD1
CASRSLGEGNTEAFF	TGCGCCAGCCGATCCCTTGGGGAGGGAAACACTGAAGCTTTCTTT	TRBV5-1	TRBJ1-1	few	.
CASSPSINQPQHF	TGTGCCAGCAGCCCCTCTATCAATCAGCCCCAGCATTTT	TRBV7-2	TRBJ1-5	.	.
CASKLGQVNTEAFF	TGTGCCAGCAAATTGGGACAGGTGAACACTGAAGCTTTCTTT	TRBV6-5	TRBJ1-1	few	TRBD1
CATSRDPGGNTIYF	TGTGCCACCAGCAGAGATCCAGGGGGAAACACCATATATTTT	TRBV15	TRBJ1-3	.	.
CASSEGARQPQHF	TGTGCCAGCAGTGAGGGGGCACGGCAGCCCCAGCATTTT	TRBV2	TRBJ1-5	.	.
CASSSVRGGLETQYF	TGTGCCAGCAGTTCCGTGCGCGGGGGGTTGGAGACCCAGTACTTC	TRBV6-2/TRBV6-3	TRBJ2-5	.	TRBD2
CASSPQQGSNQPQHF	TGTGCCAGCAGTCCCCAACAGGGGAGCAATCAGCCCCAGCATTTT	TRBV6-2/TRBV6-3	TRBJ1-5	few	TRBD1
CASSLSLSNTGELFF	TGTGCCAGCAGCTTGTCTCTATCGAACACCGGGGAGCTGTTTTTT	TRBV7-2	TRBJ2-2	.	.
CASSDRGSYNEQFF	TGCGCCAGCAGTGACAGGGGTTCCTACAATGAGCAGTTCTTC	TRBV10-1	TRBJ2-1	.	.
CATSDSTQETQYF	TGTGCCACCAGTGACTCTACCCAAGAGACCCAGTACTTC	TRBV24-1	TRBJ2-5	.	.
CASSPEGKAYGYTF	TGTGCCAGCAGCCCGGAGGGGAAGGCCTATGGCTACACCTTC	TRBV5-4	TRBJ1-2	.	.
CASSPPRLAGTDTQYF	TGTGCCAGCTCACCACCGAGACTAGCGGGGACAGATACGCAGTATTTT	TRBV18	TRBJ2-3	.	TRBD2
CASSQADRAGGRGETQYF	TGTGCCAGCAGCCAGGCCGACCGAGCGGGGGGAAGGGGAGAGACCCAGTACTTC	TRBV3-1/TRBV3-2	TRBJ2-5	.	TRBD2
CATSDRTSIETQYF	TGTGCCACCAGTGATCGAACTAGCATAGAGACCCAGTACTTC	TRBV24-1	TRBJ2-5	once	.
CTSSLGLGGLSGINTQYF	TGTACCAGCAGCTTAGGACTAGGGGGATTAAGCGGGATAAATACGCAGTATTTT	TRBV11-3	TRBJ2-3	.	.
CASSLGGTHGNTIYF	TGTGCCAGCAGTTTAGGGGGGACACACGGAAACACCATATATTTT	TRBV28	TRBJ1-3	.	.
CASSPLARGGQDTQYF	TGTGCCAGCTCACCATTGGCTCGCGGGGGGCAGGATACGCAGTATTTT	TRBV18	TRBJ2-3	.	TRBD2
CATSDPTGAQETQYF	TGTGCCACCAGTGATCCCACAGGGGCACAAGAGACCCAGTACTTC	TRBV24-1	TRBJ2-5	.	TRBD1